This T cell receptor (beta chain) appears in the sequencing data of a study of T cells in Graves' hyperthyroidism and ophthalmopathy (dated by TCRdb to between 2018 and 2021). Regarding the study in general: Peripheral blood was collected at initial diagnosis, before any treatment. To identify distinguishing TCR V-J signatures, a discovery cohort of 90 to 100 patients was used, comprising approximately 40 with Graves' ophthalmopathy and 57 with stable Graves' hyperthyroidism. After sampling, hyperthyroidism patients received methimazole starting at 30 mg daily, and ophthalmopathy patients received high-dose intravenous methylprednisolone. TCR Vbeta CDR3 sequencing of 130 to 150 peripheral blood samples (more than 40 ophthalmopathy, 70 to 85 hyperthyroidism and roughly 17 progressor patients) is reported in the paper. Prospective prediction of ophthalmopathy was tested in an independent validation cohort of 18 to 20 hyperthyroidism patients and 15 to 17 patients who later progressed to ophthalmopathy. Thyroid tissue and blood T-cell repertoires from roughly six Graves' hyperthyroidism patients were also compared in the study. The 100 or so discovery patients were randomly divided into training and test sets at a 7:3 ratio.

Summary of the overall study and its limitations: A 13 V-J signature model separated ophthalmopathy from stable hyperthyroidism, with roughly 88% sensitivity and roughly 84% specificity in cross-validation and 80%/75% in testing. No statistical method was used to fix the sample size in advance, and group allocation was not hidden from the investigators. In validation, the model predicted progression to ophthalmopathy a median of about 6 months before onset, with about 71% sensitivity and about 75% specificity. Most expanded thyroid clonotypes (frequency above 0.001) were also found in blood, which suggests that blood repertoires may mirror thyroid immune responses.

The TCR beta CDR3 regions were amplified from the RNA transcripts. For the first round of RT-PCR on the TCR CDR3, the HTBI primer set was used together with the Qiagen OneStep RT-PCR kit. A second multiplex PCR round built the libraries, followed by size selection and purification. The libraries were sequenced on an Illumina HiSeq2000 using paired-end 100 bp reads. Processing in the source paper ran as follows. SOAPnuke was used to process the raw data, removing reads that contained adapters or uncalled bases, had a mean Phred below 15, or lacked an exact match to the constant primer or identifier. COPE v1.2.5 was used to merge high-quality paired reads, and clonotypes were defined as unique nucleotide sequences. MiTCR v1.1 was used to align the clonotypes against IMGT TRBV, TRBD and TRBJ reference segments. The analysis included only V-J combinations with a frequency above 0.0001, which together covered more than 98% of the repertoires. The TCS score was defined as the ratio of F50 (clonal expansion) to E x V (chaos), calculated using BLOSUM62-based TCRdist between CDR3 peptides within each V-J. Welch's t-statistics and random forest reduced 450 to 600 V-J features to 10 to 15, which were used in a naive Bayes classifier (R e1071). Thyroid-blood repertoire similarity was quantified with the Morisita-Horn index. TCRdb cleaned the public reads at Q25 with fastp, built clones with MiXCR and kept in-frame beta chains. Entries that share a CDR3 protein sequence are merged under the most common genes and DNA. Clone size and V and J calls follow TCRdb, not the original study. Present in this sample are around 56,000 distinct CDR3 sequences, 49% of which were seen just once. Jointly, the top ten make up around 12% of the sample.

Moderately to severely active disease, a Clinical Activity Score of at least 3, a NOSPECS grade of at least 4, and a duration under 3 months were present in ophthalmopathy patients. Any patient with an uncontrolled infection, another autoimmune disease, pregnancy or lactation was excluded. Diagnoses relied on clinical symptoms, serum thyroxine and TRAb, thyroid ultrasound and orbital computed tomography. PBMCs were separated from roughly 10 ml of fresh peripheral blood using Ficoll-Paque density gradient centrifugation. Total RNA was extracted with Trizol reagent, and quality was checked on an Agilent 2100 Bioanalyzer. Concerning this clonotype: It lacks a known antigen. The CDR3 does not close with the conserved phenylalanine or tryptophan, likely indicating a read error.

The CDR3 has 14 amino acids, counting both end residues. Solely the CDR3 DNA is kept, with 42 bases framed from the first base. Taken from the germline V gene (reference sequence), the CDR1 and CDR2 loops are DFQATT and SNEGSKA. This clonotype originated in a young woman with Graves' ophthalmopathy. The sequencing input was blood. This receptor chain uses TRBV20-1 and TRBJ2-2; matching of 7 bases hints at TRBD2 as the D gene. The DNA is as follows: TGCAGCGCTAACCCCCCTGCGGGGGCCCGGGAGCTGTTTTCT. Translated, it gives CSANPPAGARELFS.